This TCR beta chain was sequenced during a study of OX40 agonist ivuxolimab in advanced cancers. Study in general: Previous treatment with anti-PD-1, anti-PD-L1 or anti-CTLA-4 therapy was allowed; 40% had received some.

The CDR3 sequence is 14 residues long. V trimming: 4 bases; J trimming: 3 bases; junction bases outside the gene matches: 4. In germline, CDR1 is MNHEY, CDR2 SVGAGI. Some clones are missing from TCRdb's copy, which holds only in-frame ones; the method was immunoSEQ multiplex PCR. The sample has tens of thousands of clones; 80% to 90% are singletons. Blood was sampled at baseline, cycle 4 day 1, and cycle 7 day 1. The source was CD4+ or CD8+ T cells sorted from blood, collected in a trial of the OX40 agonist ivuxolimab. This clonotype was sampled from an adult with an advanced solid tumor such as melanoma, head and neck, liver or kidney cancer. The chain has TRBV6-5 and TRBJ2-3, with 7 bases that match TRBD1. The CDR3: CASSSDRETDTQYF. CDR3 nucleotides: TGTGCCAGCAGTTCCGACAGGGAGACAGATACGCAGTATTTT.